A selection of T cell receptor beta chains follows, all from one sample in a study of glioma-infiltrating T cells after dendritic cell vaccination. Generated by immunoSEQ multiplex PCR, the TCRdb table keeps only in-frame clones and is missing some. Among about 92,000 clones, approximately 90% were seen once, and the ten largest hold approximately 14%. Source: blood, taken before dendritic cell vaccination. These receptors came from a human donor with glioblastoma. Each CDR3 is given with its conserved first and last residue. The order of the fields is D gene, V gene, J gene, clone size, CDR3 DNA, CDR3 protein. The D gene is left open where the match is weak. Size tells how often a clone was seen (once, few, many) or the class of an expanded clone, and some rows leave it out.

-	TRBV5-4	TRBJ2-2	-	TGTGCCAGCAGCTTGATGGCGGTGGCCACGAACACCGGGGAGCTGTTTTTT	CASSLMAVATNTGELFF
-	TRBV6-4	TRBJ1-1	-	TGTGCCAGCAGTGTCGAGGAGAACACTGAAGCTTTCTTT	CASSVEENTEAFF
TRBD1	TRBV7-8	TRBJ2-7	-	TGTGCCAGCAGCTTAGTTGGGACAGGGGCTACCTACGAGCAGTACTTC	CASSLVGTGATYEQYF
TRBD1	TRBV28	TRBJ1-1	few	TGTGCCAGCAGTCTCACAGGGGGGCGGACTGAAGCTTTCTTT	CASSLTGGRTEAFF
TRBD2	TRBV6-6	TRBJ2-2	-	TGTGCCAGCAGGGTAGCGGGAGGTGGGGAGCTGTTTTTT	CASRVAGGGELFF
-	TRBV7-2	TRBJ2-3	-	TGTGCCAGCAGGGCCTGGCGGCCCACAGATACGCAGTATTTT	CASRAWRPTDTQYF
TRBD1	TRBV7-8	TRBJ1-5	-	TGTGCCAGCAGCTTGTACCAGGGGGCCAGCAATCAGCCCCAGCATTTT	CASSLYQGASNQPQHF
TRBD1	TRBV5-1	TRBJ1-4	once	TGCGCCAGCAGCTCCCCTCGGCAGGGGGAAGAAAAACTGTTTTTT	CASSSPRQGEEKLFF
-	TRBV5-4	TRBJ2-2	-	TGTGCCAGCAGCTTGGGGCAGGTGAACACCGGGGAGCTGTTTTTT	CASSLGQVNTGELFF
-	TRBV7-6	TRBJ1-1	-	TGTGCCAGCAGCTTGTACAGGGAGCGTAGCACTGAAGCTTTCTTT	CASSLYRERSTEAFF
-	TRBV29-1	TRBJ2-7	-	TGCAGCGCTGGCTGGGAGAGCGAGCAGTACTTC	CSAGWESEQYF
-	TRBV5-4	TRBJ2-7	-	TGTGCCAGCAGCTTTTCCGGACACAGCTACGAGCAGTACTTC	CASSFSGHSYEQYF
-	TRBV6-1	TRBJ2-7	-	TGTGCCAGGGCGGAACAAGGCTCCTACGAGCAGTACTTC	CARAEQGSYEQYF
TRBD1	TRBV2	TRBJ1-1	-	TGTGCCAGCAGGGGGGACAGGGGGCTAAGTACTGAAGCTTTCTTT	CASRGDRGLSTEAFF
TRBD2	TRBV19	TRBJ2-2	-	TGTGCCAGTAGGGGACTAGCGGGAGAGCTGTTTTTT	CASRGLAGELFF
TRBD1	TRBV9	TRBJ1-6	once	TGTGCCAGCAGCGTAGGGGACAGGGCCTCACCCCTCCACTTT	CASSVGDRASPLHF
-	TRBV5-8	TRBJ2-2	-	TGTGCCAGCAGTGACCCAGGGGCGAAGGGGTCCGGGGAGCTGTTTTTT	CASSDPGAKGSGELFF
TRBD2	TRBV7-9	TRBJ2-3	once	TGTGCCAGCAGCCCGGGACTAGCGGGAGTAGCAGATACGCAGTATTTT	CASSPGLAGVADTQYF
TRBD1	TRBV6-5	TRBJ1-2	-	TGTGCCAGCAGGCCAAGGGGACAGCTCTATGGCTACACCTTC	CASRPRGQLYGYTF
TRBD1	TRBV2	TRBJ2-5	-	TGTGCCAGCGGGACAGCCCTACAAGAGACCCAGTACTTC	CASGTALQETQYF